Here is one T cell receptor beta chain with its context. The target antigen is unknown. These data belong to a study of shared clonotypes between healthy human individuals. Study outcomes and limitations: Shared clonotypes: roughly 5% naive CD4, 3.5% to 4% naive CD8, around 2.2% memory CD4, approximately 0.37% memory CD8. It was only blood that was sampled, and tissue repertoires likely differ.

Each replicate PCR on the sorted subsets used 200 to 250 ng DNA (approximately 33,000 T cell genomes). Only in-frame clones appear in the TCRdb table, and some are missing; sequencing was by immunoSEQ multiplex PCR. The sample holds about 1,800,000 clones, 85% to 95% seen once. From germline, CDR1 is SEHNR and CDR2 FQNEAQ (reference sequence). With 10 bases clipped from V and 0 bases from J, the junction kept 9 bases outside the gene matches. This CDR3 comprises 16 residues. CD45RO-negative, CCR7-positively selected cells formed the naive CD8 fraction, excluding terminally differentiated effector memory CD45RA+ cells.

Material: naive CD8+ T cells sorted from blood. This chain uses TRBV7-9 with TRBJ2-2; 9 bases are a match to TRBD1. This TCR came from a man aged 18 to 30 in good health. The CDR3 reads CAIDGTGFSNTGELFF. The DNA for the CDR3 is TGTGCCATCGACGGGACAGGGTTTTCGAACACCGGGGAGCTGTTTTTT.